This T cell receptor (beta chain) was identified during a study of blood T cell repertoires in COVID-19. Self-reported history from a screening survey and questionnaire set each donor's cohort. The CDR3 runs to 16 residues. The V end was cut by 2 bases, the J end by 0 bases, with 14 bases between. Germline assignment: CDR1 LGHNA and CDR2 YNFKEQ. In the source study's methods: How many nucleated cells were present was estimated from reference gene primer amplification. The protocol was immunoSEQ multiplex PCR, while the TCRdb copy is restricted to in-frame clones and leaves out a portion. The V and J calls and clone size come from that table; D and trimming were worked out from the DNA. The table records 140,000 to 150,000 clones, about four fifths of them present only once. This clone is medium-sized (0.01 to 0.1%) within its sample.

The clonotype comes from a woman in her forties or fifties with acute COVID-19. Sequencing was performed on PBMCs or T cells enriched from blood (not recorded which). J is TRBJ2-7 and V is TRBV4-2, with D perhaps matching TRBD2 (6 bases). The CDR3 sequence: CASSQLLAISSYEQYF. In DNA form, the CDR3 reads TGTGCCAGCAGCCAACTCCTAGCGATTAGCTCCTACGAGCAGTACTTC.